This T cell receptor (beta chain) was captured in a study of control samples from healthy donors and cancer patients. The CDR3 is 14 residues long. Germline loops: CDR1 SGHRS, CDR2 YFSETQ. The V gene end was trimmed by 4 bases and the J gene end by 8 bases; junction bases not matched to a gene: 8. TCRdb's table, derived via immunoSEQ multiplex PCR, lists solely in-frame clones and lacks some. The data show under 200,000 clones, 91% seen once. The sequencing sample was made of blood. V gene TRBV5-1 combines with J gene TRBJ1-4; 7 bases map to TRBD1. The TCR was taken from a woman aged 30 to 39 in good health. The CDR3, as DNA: TGCGCCAGCAGCCCCAGGGGGGTTAACGAAAAACTGTTTTTT. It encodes CASSPRGVNEKLFF.